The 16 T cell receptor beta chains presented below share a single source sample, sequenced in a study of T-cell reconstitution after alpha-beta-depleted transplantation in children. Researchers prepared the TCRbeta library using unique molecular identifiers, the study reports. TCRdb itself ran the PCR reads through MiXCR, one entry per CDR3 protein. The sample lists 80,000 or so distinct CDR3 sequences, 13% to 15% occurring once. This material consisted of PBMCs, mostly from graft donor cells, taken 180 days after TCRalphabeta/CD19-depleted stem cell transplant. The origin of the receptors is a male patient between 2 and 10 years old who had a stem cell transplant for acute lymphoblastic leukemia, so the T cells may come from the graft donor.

DNA of the CDR3: TGTGCCAGCAGCGGACAGGGCGGAAGCAATCAGCCCCAGCATTTT. It yields the protein CASSGQGGSNQPQHF. The chain is built from TRBV3-1 and TRBJ1-5, with 8 bases aligning to TRBD1. Losses at the gene ends were 5 bases for V and 1 base for J; bases not matched to a gene: 4. CDR1 is LGHDT and CDR2 is YNNKEL in the germline V gene (reference sequence). CDR3 length: 15 residues.

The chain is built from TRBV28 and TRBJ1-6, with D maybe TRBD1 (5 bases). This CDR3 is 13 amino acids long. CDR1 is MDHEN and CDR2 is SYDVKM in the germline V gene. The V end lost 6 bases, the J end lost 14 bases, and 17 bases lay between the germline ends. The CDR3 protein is CASRVDTFVTLHF. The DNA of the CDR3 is TGTGCCAGCAGGGTGGACACCTTCGTAACCCTCCACTTT.

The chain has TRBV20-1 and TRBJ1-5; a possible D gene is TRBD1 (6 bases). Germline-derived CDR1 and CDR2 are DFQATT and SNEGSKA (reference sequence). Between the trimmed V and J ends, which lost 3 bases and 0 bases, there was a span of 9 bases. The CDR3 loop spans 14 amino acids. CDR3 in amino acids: CSASRGNSNQPQHF. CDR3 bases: TGCAGTGCTAGTAGGGGGAATAGCAATCAGCCCCAGCATTTT.

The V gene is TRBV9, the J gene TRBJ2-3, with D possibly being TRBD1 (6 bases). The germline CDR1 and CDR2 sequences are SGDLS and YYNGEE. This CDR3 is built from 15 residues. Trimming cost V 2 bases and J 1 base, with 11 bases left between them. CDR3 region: CASSVRAGGTDTQYF. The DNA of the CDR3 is TGTGCCAGCAGCGTTCGGGCAGGGGGCACAGATACGCAGTATTTT.

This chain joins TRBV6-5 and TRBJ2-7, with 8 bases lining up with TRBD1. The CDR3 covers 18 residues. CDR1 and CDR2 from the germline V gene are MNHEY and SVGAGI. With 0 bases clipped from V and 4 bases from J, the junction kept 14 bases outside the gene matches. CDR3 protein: CASSYSTPGTGNFYEQYF. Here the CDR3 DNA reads TGTGCCAGCAGTTACTCCACACCGGGGACAGGAAATTTTTACGAGCAGTACTTC.

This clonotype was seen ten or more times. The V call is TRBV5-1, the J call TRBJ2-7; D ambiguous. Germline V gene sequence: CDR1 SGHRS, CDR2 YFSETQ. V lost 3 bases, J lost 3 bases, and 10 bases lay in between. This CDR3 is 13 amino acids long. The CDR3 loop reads CASSSTAYYEQYF. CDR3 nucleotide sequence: TGCGCCAGCAGCTCTACAGCCTACTACGAGCAGTACTTC.

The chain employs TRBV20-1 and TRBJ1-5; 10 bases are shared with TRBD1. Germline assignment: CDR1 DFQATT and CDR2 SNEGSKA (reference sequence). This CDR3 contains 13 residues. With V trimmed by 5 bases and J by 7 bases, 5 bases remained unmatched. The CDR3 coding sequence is TGCAGTGCTCTTAAGGACAGGGGGCAGCCCCAGCATTTT. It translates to CSALKDRGQPQHF.

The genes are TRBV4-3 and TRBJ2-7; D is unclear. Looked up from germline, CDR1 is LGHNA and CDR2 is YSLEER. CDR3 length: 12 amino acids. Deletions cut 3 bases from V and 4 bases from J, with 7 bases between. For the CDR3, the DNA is TGCGCCAGCAGCCACGTTAAGTACGAGCAGTACTTC. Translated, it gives CASSHVKYEQYF.

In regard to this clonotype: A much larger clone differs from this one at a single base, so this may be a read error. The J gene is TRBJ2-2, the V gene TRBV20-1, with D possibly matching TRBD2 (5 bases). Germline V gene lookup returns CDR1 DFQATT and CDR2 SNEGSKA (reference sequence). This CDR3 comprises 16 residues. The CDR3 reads CSARDRSYLWTGELLF. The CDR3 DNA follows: TGCAGTGCTAGAGATCGCTCTTACCTTTGGACCGGGGAGCTGTTATTT.

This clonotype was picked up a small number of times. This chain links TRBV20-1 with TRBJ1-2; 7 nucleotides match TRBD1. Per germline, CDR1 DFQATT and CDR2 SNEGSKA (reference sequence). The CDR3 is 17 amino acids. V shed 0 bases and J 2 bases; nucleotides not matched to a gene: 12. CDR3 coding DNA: TGCAGTGCTAGAGATGCAGGTCCGACAGGGTCGAACTATGGCTACACCTTC. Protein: CSARDAGPTGSNYGYTF.

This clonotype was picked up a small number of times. CDR3 bases: TGTGCCAGCAGCTTAGATTGGAGACAGGGGGCGCCATCCGGGGAGCTGTTTTTT. Translation: CASSLDWRQGAPSGELFF. The chain recombines TRBV11-2 with TRBJ2-2; 10 bases map to TRBD1. This CDR3 region has 18 residues. From germline, CDR1 is SGHAT and CDR2 FQNNGV. The J segment lost 6 bases and the V segment lost 0 bases, leaving 10 bases of the junction unmatched.

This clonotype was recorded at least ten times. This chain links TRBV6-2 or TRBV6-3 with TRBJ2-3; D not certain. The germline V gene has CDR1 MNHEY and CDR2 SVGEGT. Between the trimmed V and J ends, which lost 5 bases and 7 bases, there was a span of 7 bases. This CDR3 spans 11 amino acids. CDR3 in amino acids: CASSNTHTQYF. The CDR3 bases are TGTGCCAGCAGTAACACGCATACGCAGTATTTT.

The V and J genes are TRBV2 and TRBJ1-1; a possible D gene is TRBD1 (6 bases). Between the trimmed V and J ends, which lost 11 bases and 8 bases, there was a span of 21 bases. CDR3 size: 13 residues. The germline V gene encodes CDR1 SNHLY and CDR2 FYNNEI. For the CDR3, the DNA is TGTGCCTCAGGAGGGGGGCTAAAGGGGGAAGCTTTCTTT. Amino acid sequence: CASGGGLKGEAFF.

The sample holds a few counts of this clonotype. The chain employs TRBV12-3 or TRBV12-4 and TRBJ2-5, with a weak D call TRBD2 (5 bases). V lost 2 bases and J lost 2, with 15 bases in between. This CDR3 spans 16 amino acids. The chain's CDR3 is CASSLTDSPQQETQYF. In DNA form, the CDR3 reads TGTGCCAGCAGTTTAACGGACTCGCCCCAACAAGAGACCCAGTACTTC.

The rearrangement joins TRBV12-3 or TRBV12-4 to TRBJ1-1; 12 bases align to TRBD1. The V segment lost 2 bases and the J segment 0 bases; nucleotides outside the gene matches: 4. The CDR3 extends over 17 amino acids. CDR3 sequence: CASSLWGTGGLNTEAFF. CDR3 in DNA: TGTGCCAGCAGTTTATGGGGGACAGGGGGCTTGAACACTGAAGCTTTCTTT.

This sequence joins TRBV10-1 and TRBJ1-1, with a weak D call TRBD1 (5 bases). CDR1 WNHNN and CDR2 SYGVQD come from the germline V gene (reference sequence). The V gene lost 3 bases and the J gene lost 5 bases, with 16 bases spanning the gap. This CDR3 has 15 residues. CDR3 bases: TGCGCCAGCAGTGAAGCCAGAAGGGGAGAGACTGAAGCTTTCTTT. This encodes CASSEARRGETEAFF.